These 2 T cell receptor beta chains share one sample of origin, sequenced in a study of blood T cell repertoires in COVID-19. Repertoires were generated with immunoSEQ multiplex PCR, while TCRdb's copy carries only in-frame clones and drops some. The profile shows 450,000 or so clones, 70% to 90% of them singletons. The sequenced material came from peripheral blood. The receptor set was obtained from a woman aged 40 to 50 with COVID-19, enrolled during active disease.

The chain recombines TRBV6-5 with TRBJ1-2; D ambiguous. Germline CDR1 reads MNHEY; CDR2 reads SVGAGI. The CDR3 totals 14 residues. Trimming took 6 bases from V and 4 from J, leaving 15 bases between them. CDR3 protein: CASRLGPGGYGYTF. CDR3 in DNA: TGTGCCAGCAGACTAGGGCCCGGAGGCTATGGCTACACCTTC.

In this sample, this clone turned up once. This sequence joins TRBV5-6 and TRBJ2-3, with 7 positions matching TRBD1. Germline V lookup: CDR1 SGHDT, CDR2 YYEEEE. The CDR3 has 14 residues. V dropped 3 bases and J dropped 2; count of bases not matched to a gene: 3. DNA for the CDR3: TGTGCCAGCAGCTCGGGACAGCCCACAGATACGCAGTATTTT. Residues: CASSSGQPTDTQYF.